This TCR beta chain was captured in a study of HIV-infected patients and healthy controls. Overall study context: Total CDR3 counts per chain did not differ significantly between patients and controls.

This clonotype is deemed medium-sized (0.01 to 0.1%). What it binds is not known. Findings and caveats of the study: During therapy, HIV-associated CDR3s fell significantly in frequency, while CMV-associated CDR3s did not change significantly.

No cell fractionation was done, so the repertoire covers all unsorted peripheral blood T cells. cDNA was made from 400 to 500 ng RNA using alpha and beta constant primers. Separate chain-specific third strand synthesis with multiplexing indices produced the alpha and beta libraries. TCRdb fed the 5' RACE reads into MiXCR, producing one record per CDR3 protein. The table records several thousand distinct CDR3 sequences, roughly 9.9% of them present only once. This material consisted of blood, taken before antiretroviral therapy. This TCR derives from an adult with HIV infection.

CDR3: CAISESRGSYEQYF. In DNA form, the CDR3 reads TGTGCCATCAGTGAGTCGAGGGGGTCCTACGAGCAGTACTTC. This rearrangement joins TRBV10-3 to TRBJ2-7; possible D gene TRBD1, 6 bases. In germline, CDR1 is ENHRY, CDR2 SYGVKD. CDR3 length: 14 amino acids. Trimming pared 0 bases from V and 1 base from J, leaving 7 bases between.